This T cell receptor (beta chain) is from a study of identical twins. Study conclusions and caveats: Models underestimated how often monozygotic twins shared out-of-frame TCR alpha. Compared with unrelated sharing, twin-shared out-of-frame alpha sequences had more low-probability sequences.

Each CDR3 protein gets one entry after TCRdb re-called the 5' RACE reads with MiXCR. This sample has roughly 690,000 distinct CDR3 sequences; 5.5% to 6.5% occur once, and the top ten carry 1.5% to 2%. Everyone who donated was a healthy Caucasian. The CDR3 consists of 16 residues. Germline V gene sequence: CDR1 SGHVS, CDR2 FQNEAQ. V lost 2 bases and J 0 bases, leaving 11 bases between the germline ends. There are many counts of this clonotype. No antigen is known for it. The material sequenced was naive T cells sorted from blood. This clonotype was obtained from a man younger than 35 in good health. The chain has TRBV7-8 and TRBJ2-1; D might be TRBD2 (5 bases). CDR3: CASSLNTGSSYNEQFF. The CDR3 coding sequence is TGTGCCAGCAGCTTAAATACTGGGAGCTCCTACAATGAGCAGTTCTTC.